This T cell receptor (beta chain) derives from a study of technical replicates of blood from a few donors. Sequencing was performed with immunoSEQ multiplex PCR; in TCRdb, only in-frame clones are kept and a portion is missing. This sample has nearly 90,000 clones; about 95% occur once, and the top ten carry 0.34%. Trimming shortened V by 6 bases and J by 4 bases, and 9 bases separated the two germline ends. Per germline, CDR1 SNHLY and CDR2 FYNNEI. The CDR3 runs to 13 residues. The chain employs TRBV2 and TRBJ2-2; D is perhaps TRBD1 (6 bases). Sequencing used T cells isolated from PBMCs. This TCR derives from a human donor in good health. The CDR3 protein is CASSVRGTGELFF. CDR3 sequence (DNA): TGTGCCAGCAGCGTCAGGGGCACCGGGGAGCTGTTTTTT. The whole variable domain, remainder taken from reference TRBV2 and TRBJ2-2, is EPEVTQTPSHQVTQMGQEVILRCVPISNHLYFYWYRQILGQKVEFLVSFYNNEISEKSEIFDDQFSVERPDGSNFTLKIRSTKLEDSAMYFCASSVRGTGELFFGEGSRLTVL.